A selection of T cell receptor beta chains follows, all from one sample in a study of vaccination effects on CD4 cells after COVID-19. These TCRs' antigens remain unknown. Sequencing was performed with immunoSEQ multiplex PCR; in TCRdb, only in-frame clones are kept and a portion is missing. The data show more than 25,000 clones, approximately 68% seen once. The sample consisted of CD4+ T cells from PBMCs cultured with HCoV-229E spike peptides, taken before COVID-19 vaccination. Receptors originate from a human donor who received a COVID-19 vaccine. Both conserved end residues are part of each CDR3. Fields, in order: D gene, V gene, J gene, clone size, CDR3 DNA, CDR3 protein. D genes are given only for firm matches. Not all rows give a size; the values are once, few, many and, for expanded clones, a class.

>-|TRBV4-1|TRBJ1-6|-
TGCGCCAGCAGCCAAGAGACAGCTCATAATTCACCCCTCCACTTT
CASSQETAHNSPLHF
>TRBD2|TRBV29-1|TRBJ2-5|-
TGCAGCGTTGAAGTAGCGGGGATCCAAGAGACCCAGTACTTC
CSVEVAGIQETQYF
>TRBD1|TRBV29-1|TRBJ2-1|-
TGCAGCGCCTCCCTCGGGACAGCCTACAATGAGCAGTTCTTC
CSASLGTAYNEQFF
>TRBD1|TRBV7-9|TRBJ2-6|-
TGTGCCAGCGCCTTTGGGACAGGGAAAACTGGTGGGGCCAACGTCCTGACTTTC
CASAFGTGKTGGANVLTF
>-|TRBV4-3|TRBJ1-1|-
TGCGCCAGCAGCCAAGGGCACATGAACACTGAAGCTTTCTTT
CASSQGHMNTEAFF
>TRBD1|TRBV19|TRBJ2-7|-
TGTGCCAGTAGTATTCCGGGACAGGGAAGTCACGAGCAGTACTTC
CASSIPGQGSHEQYF
>TRBD2|TRBV4-1|TRBJ2-7|-
TGCGCCAGCAGCCAAGTAGCGGGGCCCGTCGGGCAGTACTTC
CASSQVAGPVGQYF
>-|TRBV24-1|TRBJ1-2|-
TGTGCCACCAGTGACACCACCGCTAACTATGGCTACACCTTC
CATSDTTANYGYTF
>-|TRBV14|TRBJ1-6|-
TGTGCCAGCAGCCAAGATCAGGACAGAAATTCACCCCTCCACTTT
CASSQDQDRNSPLHF
>-|TRBV5-1|TRBJ1-4|once
TGCGCCAGCAGCTTGGTTGGGGGCCTTGAAAAACTGTTTTTT
CASSLVGGLEKLFF
>TRBD1|TRBV25-1|TRBJ2-7|-
TGTGCCAGCAGTGACCAAAGGGACAGGGGGCCCTACGAGCAGTACTTC
CASSDQRDRGPYEQYF
>-|TRBV5-4|TRBJ1-4|-
TGTGCCAGCAGCTTGGGGGGGAGGGGTAATGAAAAACTGTTTTTT
CASSLGGRGNEKLFF
>-|TRBV15|TRBJ1-5|-
TGTGCCACCAGCCCGGGGGGAAGCCAGCCCCAGCATTTT
CATSPGGSQPQHF
>-|TRBV15|TRBJ1-4|-
TGTGCCACCAGCACAGGGGCGACAGTCCGCTCTAATGAAAAACTGTTTTTT
CATSTGATVRSNEKLFF
>-|TRBV6-5|TRBJ2-3|-
TGTGCCAGCCTTGACAGTAACACAGATACGCAGTATTTT
CASLDSNTDTQYF
>-|TRBV19|TRBJ1-2|-
TGTGCCAGTAGTTTAAAGACGGCTCGTGCTAACTATGGCTACACCTTC
CASSLKTARANYGYTF
>-|TRBV2|TRBJ2-3|few
TGTGCCAGCAGCGCCCAGGAGGATACGCAGTATTTT
CASSAQEDTQYF
>-|TRBV18|TRBJ2-2|-
TGTGCCAGCTCCCCCTCGGGCAAGAACACCGGGGAGCTGTTTTTT
CASSPSGKNTGELFF
>-|TRBV18|TRBJ1-1|-
TGTGCCAGCTCACCACAAAGTAGGGGAGGGAACACTGAAGCTTTCTTT
CASSPQSRGGNTEAFF
>-|TRBV5-4|TRBJ1-6|-
TGTGCCAGCAGCCAGGGAGCCGGGGGCTATAATTCACCCCTCCACTTT
CASSQGAGGYNSPLHF
>-|TRBV2|TRBJ1-2|-
TGTGCCAGCAGTGAAGGGGTAATGAACTATGGCTACACCTTC
CASSEGVMNYGYTF
>-|TRBV5-1|TRBJ1-1|-
TGCGCCAGCAGCTTGGGGCAGACGAACACTGAAGCTTTCTTT
CASSLGQTNTEAFF
>TRBD1|TRBV4-3|TRBJ1-6|-
TGCGCCAGCAGCCATCGGACAGGTGGCGATTCACCCCTCCACTTT
CASSHRTGGDSPLHF
>-|TRBV7-2|TRBJ2-2|-
TGTGCCAGCAGCTTAGCCTTTACCACCGGGGAGCTGTTTTTT
CASSLAFTTGELFF
>-|TRBV4-2|TRBJ1-6|-
TGTGCCAGCAGCCAAGAAGGACAGTCGGGGTATAATTCACCCCTCCACTTT
CASSQEGQSGYNSPLHF
>-|TRBV5-1|TRBJ1-1|few
TGCGCCAGCAGCCAAGGACTCTTCACTGAAGCTTTCTTT
CASSQGLFTEAFF
>TRBD2|TRBV7-2|TRBJ2-1|-
TGTGCCAGCAGCTTTGACTCGCGGGGGGGGTACAATGAGCAGTTCTTC
CASSFDSRGGYNEQFF
>-|TRBV9|TRBJ1-2|-
TGTGCCAGCAGCGGCGCTCAAACCTACACCTTC
CASSGAQTYTF
>-|TRBV14|TRBJ1-1|many
TGTGCCAGCAGCCAGCCAGGCCGGAGAGCTTTCTTT
CASSQPGRRAFF
>TRBD1|TRBV27|TRBJ2-7|-
TGTGCCAGCAGTTTATCGGGACAGGGGGCGGGCGAGCAGTACTTC
CASSLSGQGAGEQYF
>-|TRBV19|TRBJ2-3|-
TGTGCCAGTAGTATGACAGGTCAAACCTACAGGGATACGCAGTATTTT
CASSMTGQTYRDTQYF
>-|TRBV7-9|TRBJ1-5|-
TGTGCCAGCAGCCCAGCGGGGTATAGCAATCAGCCCCAGCATTTT
CASSPAGYSNQPQHF
>TRBD1|TRBV5-4|TRBJ2-1|-
TGTGCCAGCAGCTTGGCGACAGGGGGCATCTACAATGAGCAGTTCTTC
CASSLATGGIYNEQFF
>-|TRBV12-5|TRBJ1-3|-
TGTGCTAGTGGTTTGGATCTATGGGGGGGAAGGGGAAACACCATATATTTT
CASGLDLWGGRGNTIYF
>TRBD2|TRBV9|TRBJ2-1|-
TGTGCCAGCAGCGCTAGCGGGATGGTCGGTGAGCAGTTCTTC
CASSASGMVGEQFF
>-|TRBV12-3/TRBV12-4|TRBJ1-1|few
TGTGCCAGCAGATACAGGGTGAACACTGAAGCTTTCTTT
CASRYRVNTEAFF
>-|TRBV28|TRBJ1-5|-
TGTGCCAGCAGAAGAGGTTATAGCAATCAGCCCCAGCATTTT
CASRRGYSNQPQHF
>TRBD2|TRBV28|TRBJ2-1|-
TGTGCCAGCAGTCTCAGCGGGAGCCGGGCCAATGAGCAGTTCTTC
CASSLSGSRANEQFF
>-|TRBV6-2/TRBV6-3|TRBJ2-2|-
TGTGCCAGCAGTTACTCTGTCAGGGCTATAGGCGGGGAGCTGTTTTTT
CASSYSVRAIGGELFF
>TRBD2|TRBV11-2|TRBJ2-2|-
TGTGCCAGCAGCTTAGAACCGGGGGGGAACGGGGAGCTGTTTTTT
CASSLEPGGNGELFF
>-|TRBV7-2|TRBJ2-7|-
TGTGCCAGCAGACTAGGCGGGACGAACCCTTCCTACGAGCAGTACTTC
CASRLGGTNPSYEQYF
>-|TRBV28|TRBJ2-3|-
TGTGCCAGCAGTTCCCCAGGGAGCACAGATACGCAGTATTTT
CASSSPGSTDTQYF
>-|TRBV19|TRBJ1-3|-
TGTGCCAGTAGAGATAGGGACCTCGCTGGAAACACCATATATTTT
CASRDRDLAGNTIYF
>-|TRBV27|TRBJ2-7|many
TGTGCCAGCAGCTCTGGGAGCGTGTGGGAGCAGTACTTC
CASSSGSVWEQYF
>TRBD1|TRBV27|TRBJ2-3|-
TGTGCCAGCAGTCTTAACCGACAGGGTACGCAGTATTTT
CASSLNRQGTQYF
>-|TRBV18|TRBJ1-3|-
TGTGCCAGCTCACCAGGAAAAACCAGCTCTGGAAACACCATATATTTT
CASSPGKTSSGNTIYF
>-|TRBV27|TRBJ1-1|-
TGTGCCAGCAGTTGGACTGAGAACACTGAAGCTTTCTTT
CASSWTENTEAFF
>TRBD1|TRBV2|TRBJ2-6|-
TGTGCCAGCAGTCTTACAGGGGCTGGGGCCAACGTCCTGACTTTC
CASSLTGAGANVLTF
>-|TRBV28|TRBJ1-1|-
TGTGCCAGCAGGGGGGGTGCATGGGCGATGCCCAGCGGGACTGAAGCTTTCTTT
CASRGGAWAMPSGTEAFF
>TRBD1|TRBV5-1|TRBJ1-2|-
TGCGCCAGCAGCTTCGGACAGGGCTACTATGGCTACACCTTC
CASSFGQGYYGYTF
>TRBD2|TRBV5-1|TRBJ2-7|few
TGCGCCAGCAGGCCCCAACTGACTAGCGGGAGCGAGCAGTACTTC
CASRPQLTSGSEQYF
>-|TRBV11-2|TRBJ2-1|-
TGTGCCAGCAGCTTAGCCTCCTACAATGAGCAGTTCTTC
CASSLASYNEQFF